This record concerns one T cell receptor beta chain sequence. The antigen is undetermined. The sample belongs to a study of follicular helper T cells after annual influenza vaccination. Produced via immunoSEQ multiplex PCR; TCRdb's table is partial and in-frame only. The sample lists around 7,000 clones; around 82% were seen once. Study-level results: Day 7 ICOS+CD38+ clones were most often found later in ICOS-CD38- cTfh cells. For non-cTfh compartments, undersampling could not be ruled out.

Germline lookup yields CDR1 GTSNPN and CDR2 SVGIG (reference sequence). This CDR3 comprises 15 residues. Trimming removed 4 bases at V and 2 bases at J, with 14 bases between. Time point in this sample: 2015-2016 season, 7 days after influenza vaccination. Vaccine contraindications, substance abuse, HIV/AIDS, active malignancy and active illness excluded donors. Sequencing was performed on CXCR5- memory CD4+ T cells sorted from blood, taken 7 days after influenza vaccination. This rearrangement joins TRBV30 to TRBJ2-2; D gene uncertain. The TCR sequence derives from an adult who received the influenza vaccine. As DNA, the CDR3 is TGTGCCTGGAAGGAAGAAGGGTTAAACACCGGGGAGCTGTTTTTT. Encoded protein: CAWKEEGLNTGELFF.